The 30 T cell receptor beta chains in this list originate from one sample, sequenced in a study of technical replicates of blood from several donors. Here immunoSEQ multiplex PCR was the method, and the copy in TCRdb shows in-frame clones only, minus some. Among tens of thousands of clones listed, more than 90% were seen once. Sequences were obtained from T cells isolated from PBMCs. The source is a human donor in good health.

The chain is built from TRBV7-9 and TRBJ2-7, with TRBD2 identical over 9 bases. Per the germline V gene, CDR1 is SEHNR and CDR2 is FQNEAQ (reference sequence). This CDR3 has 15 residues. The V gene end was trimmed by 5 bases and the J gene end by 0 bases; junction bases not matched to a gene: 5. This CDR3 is CASSPSGRSSYEQYF. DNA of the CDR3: TGTGCCAGCAGCCCCAGCGGGAGGAGCTCCTACGAGCAGTACTTC. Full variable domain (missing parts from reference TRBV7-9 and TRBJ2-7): DTGVSQNPRHKITKRGQNVTFRCDPISEHNRLYWYRQTLGQGPEFLTYFQNEAQLEKSRLLSDRFSAERPKGSFSTLEIQRTEQGDSAMYLCASSPSGRSSYEQYFGPGTRLTVT.

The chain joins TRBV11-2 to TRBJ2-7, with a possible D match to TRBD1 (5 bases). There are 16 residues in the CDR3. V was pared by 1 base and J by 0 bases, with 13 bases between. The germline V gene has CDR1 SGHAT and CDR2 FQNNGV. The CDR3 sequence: CASSLGRDSFSYEQYF. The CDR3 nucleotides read TGTGCCAGCAGCTTAGGCCGAGACAGTTTCTCCTACGAGCAGTACTTC.

The CDR3 region is CASSLGAGGPGEQFF. Here the CDR3 DNA reads TGTGCCAGCAGCTTGGGAGCGGGAGGGCCAGGTGAGCAGTTCTTC. The V gene is TRBV5-6, the J gene TRBJ2-1; the match to TRBD2 covers 10 bases. Germline V lookup: CDR1 SGHDT, CDR2 YYEEEE. This CDR3 has 15 amino acids. Losses at the gene ends were 0 bases for V and 9 bases for J; bases not matched to a gene: 6.

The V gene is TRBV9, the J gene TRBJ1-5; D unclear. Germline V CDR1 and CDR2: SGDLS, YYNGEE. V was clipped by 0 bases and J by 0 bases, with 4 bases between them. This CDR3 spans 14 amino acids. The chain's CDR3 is CASSVGSSNQPQHF. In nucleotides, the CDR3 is TGTGCCAGCAGCGTAGGGAGTAGCAATCAGCCCCAGCATTTT.

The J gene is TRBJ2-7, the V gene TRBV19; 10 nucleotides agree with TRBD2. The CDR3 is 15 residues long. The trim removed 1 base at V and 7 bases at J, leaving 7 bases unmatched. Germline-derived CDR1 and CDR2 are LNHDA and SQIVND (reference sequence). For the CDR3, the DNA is TGTGCCAGTAGTATAGGAGCGGGAGGGCCCCGGGAGCAGTACTTC. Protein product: CASSIGAGGPREQYF.

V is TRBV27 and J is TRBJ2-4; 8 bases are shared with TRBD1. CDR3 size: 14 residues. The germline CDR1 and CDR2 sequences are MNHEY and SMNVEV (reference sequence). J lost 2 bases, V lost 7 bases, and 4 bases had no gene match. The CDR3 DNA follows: TGTGCCAGCAAGGACAGGGAATCCAAAAACATTCAGTACTTC. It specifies CASKDRESKNIQYF.

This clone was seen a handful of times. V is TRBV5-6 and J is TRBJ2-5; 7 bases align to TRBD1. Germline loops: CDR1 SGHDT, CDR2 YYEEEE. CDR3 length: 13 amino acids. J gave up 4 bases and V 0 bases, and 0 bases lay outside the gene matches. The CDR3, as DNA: TGTGCCAGCAGCTTGGACAGGGGAGAGACCCAGTACTTC. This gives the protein CASSLDRGETQYF. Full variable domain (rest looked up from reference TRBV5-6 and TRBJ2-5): DAGVTQSPTHLIKTRGQQVTLRCSPKSGHDTVSWYQQALGQGPQFIFQYYEEEERQRGNFPDRFSGHQFPNYSSELNVNALLLGDSALYLCASSLDRGETQYFGPGTRLLVL.

This chain's CDR3 is CASSPGGGVLNEQFF. CDR3 in DNA: TGCGCCAGCAGCCCGGGGGGCGGGGTTCTCAATGAGCAGTTCTTC. This rearrangement joins TRBV5-1 to TRBJ2-1, with D possibly matching TRBD2 (7 bases). Germline V gives CDR1 SGHRS, CDR2 YFSETQ. Trimming stripped 4 bases from V and 6 bases from J, with 17 bases between. The CDR3 length is 15 residues.

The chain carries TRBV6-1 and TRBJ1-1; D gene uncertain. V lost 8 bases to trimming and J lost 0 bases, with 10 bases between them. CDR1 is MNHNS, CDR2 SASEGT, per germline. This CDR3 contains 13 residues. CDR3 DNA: TGTGCCAGCTGTCGAGTTCTGAACACTGAAGCTTTCTTT. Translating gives CASCRVLNTEAFF.

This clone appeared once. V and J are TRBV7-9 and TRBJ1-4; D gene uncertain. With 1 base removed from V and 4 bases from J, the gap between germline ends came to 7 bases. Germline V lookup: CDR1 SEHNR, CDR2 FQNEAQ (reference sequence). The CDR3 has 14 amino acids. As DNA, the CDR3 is TGTGCCAGCAGCTTAGGCTATTATAATGAAAAACTGTTTTTT. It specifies CASSLGYYNEKLFF.

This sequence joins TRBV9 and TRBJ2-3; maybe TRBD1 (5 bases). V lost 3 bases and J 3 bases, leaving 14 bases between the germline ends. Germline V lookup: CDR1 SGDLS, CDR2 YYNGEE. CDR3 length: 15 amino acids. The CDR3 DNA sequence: TGTGCCAGCAGCGCGCAGGGCTCCCAAACAGATACGCAGTATTTT. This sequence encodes CASSAQGSQTDTQYF.

The CDR3 sequence is CASRINTQETQYF. The CDR3 coding sequence is TGCGCCAGCAGAATAAACACCCAAGAGACCCAGTACTTC. The chain links TRBV5-1 to TRBJ2-5; D ambiguous. Trimming removed 5 bases at V and 1 base at J, with 9 bases between. The CDR3 sequence is 13 residues long. Germline V gives CDR1 SGHRS, CDR2 YFSETQ. Combining the CDR3 with reference TRBV5-1 and TRBJ2-5 gives the whole variable domain KAGVTQTPRYLIKTRGQQVTLSCSPISGHRSVSWYQQTPGQGLQFLFEYFSETQRNKGNFPGRFSGRQFSNSRSEMNVSTLELGDSALYLCASRINTQETQYFGPGTRLLVL.

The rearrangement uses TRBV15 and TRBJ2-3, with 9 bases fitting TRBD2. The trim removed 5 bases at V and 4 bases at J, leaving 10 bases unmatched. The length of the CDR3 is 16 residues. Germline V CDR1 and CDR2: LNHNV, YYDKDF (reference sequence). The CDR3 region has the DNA TGTGCCACCAGCGGAGGCCATAGCGGGAGTGCAGATACGCAGTATTTT. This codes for CATSGGHSGSADTQYF.

CDR3 bases: TGTGCCAGCTTAGGGAACCTCGGGGGTCCGATCGGCTACACCTTC. It codes for CASLGNLGGPIGYTF. This chain links TRBV2 with TRBJ1-2, with a weak D call TRBD1 (5 bases). The CDR3 has 15 amino acids. V was cut by 8 bases and J by 8 bases, with 24 bases left in between. CDR1 and CDR2 (germline): SNHLY, FYNNEI.

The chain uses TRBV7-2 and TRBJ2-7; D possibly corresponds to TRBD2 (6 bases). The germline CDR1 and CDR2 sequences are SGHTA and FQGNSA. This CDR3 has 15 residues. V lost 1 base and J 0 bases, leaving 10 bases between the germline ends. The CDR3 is CASSLVEGPSYEQYF. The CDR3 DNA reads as TGTGCCAGCAGCTTAGTGGAGGGCCCCTCCTACGAGCAGTACTTC.

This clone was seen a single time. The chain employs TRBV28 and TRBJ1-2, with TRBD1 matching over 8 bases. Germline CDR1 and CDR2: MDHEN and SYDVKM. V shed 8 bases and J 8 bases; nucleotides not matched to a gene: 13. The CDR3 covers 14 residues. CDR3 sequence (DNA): TGTGCCAGCCAAAACCCGGACAGGGAAGAAGGCTACACCTTC. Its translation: CASQNPDREEGYTF.

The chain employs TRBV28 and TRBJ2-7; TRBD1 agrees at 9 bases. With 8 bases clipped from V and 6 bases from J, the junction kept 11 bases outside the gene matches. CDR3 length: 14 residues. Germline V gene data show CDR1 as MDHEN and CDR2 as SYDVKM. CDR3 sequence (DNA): TGTGCCAGCCTAGGGACAGGGCCTTCACGCGAGCAGTACTTC. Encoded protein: CASLGTGPSREQYF.

The CDR3: CASSVDVSSEKLFF. CDR3 DNA sequence: TGTGCCAGCAGCGTAGATGTTAGTAGTGAAAAACTGTTTTTT. The chain links TRBV9 to TRBJ1-4, with unresolved D. V lost 0 bases to trimming and J lost 7 bases, with 10 bases between them. The CDR3 contains 14 residues. Germline assignment: CDR1 SGDLS and CDR2 YYNGEE.

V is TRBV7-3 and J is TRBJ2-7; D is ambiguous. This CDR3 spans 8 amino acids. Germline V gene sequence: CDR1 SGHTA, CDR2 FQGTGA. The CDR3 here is CLDGEQYF. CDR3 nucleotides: TGTTTAGATGGCGAGCAGTACTTC.

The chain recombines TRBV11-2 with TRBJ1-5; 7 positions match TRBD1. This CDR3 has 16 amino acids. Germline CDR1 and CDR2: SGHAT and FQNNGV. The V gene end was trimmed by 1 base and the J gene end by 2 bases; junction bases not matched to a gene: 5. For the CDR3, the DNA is TGTGCCAGCAGCTTAGGCACAGGGGTAGGCAATCAGCCCCAGCATTTT. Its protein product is CASSLGTGVGNQPQHF.

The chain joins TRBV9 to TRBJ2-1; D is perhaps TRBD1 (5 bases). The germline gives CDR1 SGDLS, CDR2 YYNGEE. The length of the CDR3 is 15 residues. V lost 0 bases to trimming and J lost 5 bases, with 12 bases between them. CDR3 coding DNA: TGTGCCAGCAGCGTAGGGTCAGGGCCTCACAATGAGCAGTTCTTC. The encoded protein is CASSVGSGPHNEQFF.

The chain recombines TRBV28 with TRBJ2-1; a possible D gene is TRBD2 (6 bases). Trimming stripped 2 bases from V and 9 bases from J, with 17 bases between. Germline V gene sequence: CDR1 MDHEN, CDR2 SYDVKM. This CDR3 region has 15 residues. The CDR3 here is CASSLISGGHIEQFF. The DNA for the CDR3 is TGTGCCAGCAGTTTAATTAGCGGAGGGCATATTGAGCAGTTCTTC.

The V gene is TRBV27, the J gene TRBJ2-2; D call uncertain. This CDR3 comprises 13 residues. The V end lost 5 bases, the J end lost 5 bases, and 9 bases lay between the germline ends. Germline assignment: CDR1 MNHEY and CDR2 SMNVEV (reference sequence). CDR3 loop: CASSLIGTGELFF. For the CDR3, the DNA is TGTGCCAGCAGTCTTATCGGGACCGGGGAGCTGTTTTTT.

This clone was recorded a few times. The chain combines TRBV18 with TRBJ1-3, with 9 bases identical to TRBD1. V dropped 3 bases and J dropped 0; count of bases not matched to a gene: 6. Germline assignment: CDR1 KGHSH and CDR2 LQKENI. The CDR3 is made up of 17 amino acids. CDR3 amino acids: CASSPNGGQGSGNTIYF. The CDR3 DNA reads TGTGCCAGCTCACCCAACGGGGGACAGGGCTCTGGAAACACCATATATTTT.

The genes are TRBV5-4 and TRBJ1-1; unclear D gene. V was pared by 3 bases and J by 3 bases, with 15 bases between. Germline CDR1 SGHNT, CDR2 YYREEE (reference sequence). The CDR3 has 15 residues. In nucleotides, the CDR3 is TGTGCCAGCAGCTCCCGAGCGGGCTCACACACTGAAGCTTTCTTT. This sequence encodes CASSSRAGSHTEAFF.

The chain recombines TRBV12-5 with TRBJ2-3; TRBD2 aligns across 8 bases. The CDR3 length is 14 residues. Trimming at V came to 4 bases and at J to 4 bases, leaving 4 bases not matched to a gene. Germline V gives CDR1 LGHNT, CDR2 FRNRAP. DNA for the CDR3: TGTGCTAGTGGTTCTCCGACTAGCGCAGATACGCAGTATTTT. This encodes CASGSPTSADTQYF.

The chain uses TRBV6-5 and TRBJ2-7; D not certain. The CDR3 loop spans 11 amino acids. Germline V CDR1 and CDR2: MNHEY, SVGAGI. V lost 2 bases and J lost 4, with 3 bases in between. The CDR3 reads CASSYRYEQYF. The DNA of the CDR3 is TGTGCCAGCAGTTACCGGTACGAGCAGTACTTC.

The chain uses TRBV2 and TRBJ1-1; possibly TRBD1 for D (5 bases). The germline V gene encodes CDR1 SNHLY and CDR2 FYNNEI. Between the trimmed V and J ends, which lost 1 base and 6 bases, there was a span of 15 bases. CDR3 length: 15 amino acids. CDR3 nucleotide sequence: TGTGCCAGCAGTGAAGGCGCGACGGGGGTCGCTGAAGCTTTCTTT. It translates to CASSEGATGVAEAFF.

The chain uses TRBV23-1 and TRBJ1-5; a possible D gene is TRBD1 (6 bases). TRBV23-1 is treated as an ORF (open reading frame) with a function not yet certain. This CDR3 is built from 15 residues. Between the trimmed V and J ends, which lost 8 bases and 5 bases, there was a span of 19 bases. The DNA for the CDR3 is TGCGCCAGCTCCCGACAGGCAGGGTTTGATCAGCCCCAGCATTTT. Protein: CASSRQAGFDQPQHF.

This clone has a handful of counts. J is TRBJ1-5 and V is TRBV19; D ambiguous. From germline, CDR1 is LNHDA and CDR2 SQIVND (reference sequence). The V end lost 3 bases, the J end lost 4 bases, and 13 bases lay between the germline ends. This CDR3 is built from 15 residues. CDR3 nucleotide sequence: TGTGCCAGTAGTATTAATCCGTTAATAAATCAGCCCCAGCATTTT. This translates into CASSINPLINQPQHF.